This T cell receptor beta chain was identified in a study of blood T cell repertoires in COVID-19. The CDR3 spans 16 residues. Germline values: CDR1 SNHLY, CDR2 FYNNEI. V lost 6 bases and J lost 1, with 19 bases in between. Original processing notes: Estimates of nucleated cell counts were drawn from the amplification of reference gene primers. Generated by immunoSEQ multiplex PCR, the TCRdb table keeps only in-frame clones and is missing some. V and J calls and clone size come straight from that table; D and trimming were deduced from the DNA. The data hold about 95,000 clones, with roughly 90% observed a single time. Patients from Seattle were sampled longitudinally, starting during active infection.

The chain joins TRBV2 to TRBJ2-7; a weak D match, TRBD2 (6 bases). Sequencing was performed on peripheral blood. This sequence originates from a man aged 60-69 years with COVID-19, enrolled during active disease. The CDR3 loop reads CASSAPMEGTSYEQYF. The DNA for the CDR3 is TGTGCCAGCAGCGCCCCCATGGAGGGAACATCCTACGAGCAGTACTTC. Supplemented by reference TRBV2 and TRBJ2-7, the full variable domain reads EPEVTQTPSHQVTQMGQEVILRCVPISNHLYFYWYRQILGQKVEFLVSFYNNEISEKSEIFDDQFSVERPDGSNFTLKIRSTKLEDSAMYFCASSAPMEGTSYEQYFGPGTRLTVT.